This record concerns one TCR beta chain sequence. This table comes from immunoSEQ multiplex PCR, and its TCRdb copy is limited to in-frame clones, with some not included. The top ten hold approximately 7.6% of the sample, which has approximately 120,000 clones, over 80% seen once. This sample is part of a study of T cell responses to AZD1222 COVID-19 vaccine. Whole-study context: Pooled samples include second doses given at about 4 or 12 weeks.

Germline lookup yields CDR1 SGHTS and CDR2 YDEGEE. This CDR3 contains 15 residues. V lost 3 bases and J lost 9, with 19 bases in between. Sequencing was performed on peripheral blood, taken on day 0 of AZD1222 vaccination. The V gene is TRBV5-8, the J gene TRBJ1-5; D is possibly TRBD1 (6 bases). The receptor's source is an adult in good health. This chain's CDR3 is CASSWASGGPGPQHF. The CDR3 region has the DNA TGTGCCAGCAGCTGGGCCTCGGGGGGGCCAGGGCCCCAGCATTTT.